This T cell receptor (beta chain) was captured in a study of T cells after yellow fever vaccination. Regarding this clonotype: The antigen remains unidentified.

Findings of the study overall: Reappearance after the booster was observed for most primary-vaccination clones (roughly 96% CD4, over 70% CD8).

TCRdb re-called the 5' RACE reads with MiXCR, one entry per CDR3 protein. Of hundreds of thousands of distinct CDR3 sequences in the sample, over 9% were seen once. There are 17 residues in the CDR3. The V and J ends lost 4 bases and 1 base, in that order; junction bases with no gene match: 10. The germline V gene has CDR1 DFQATT and CDR2 SNEGSKA (reference sequence). The input for sequencing was PBMCs, taken on the day of the yellow fever booster vaccination. V gene TRBV20-1 combines with J gene TRBJ1-5; 10 nucleotides agree with TRBD1. The origin of this receptor is a man aged 25 to 40 who received the YFV17D yellow fever vaccine. The CDR3 here is CSAIRGTGDPSNQPQHF. DNA of the CDR3: TGCAGTGCTATCCGCGGGACAGGGGACCCCAGCAATCAGCCCCAGCATTTT.